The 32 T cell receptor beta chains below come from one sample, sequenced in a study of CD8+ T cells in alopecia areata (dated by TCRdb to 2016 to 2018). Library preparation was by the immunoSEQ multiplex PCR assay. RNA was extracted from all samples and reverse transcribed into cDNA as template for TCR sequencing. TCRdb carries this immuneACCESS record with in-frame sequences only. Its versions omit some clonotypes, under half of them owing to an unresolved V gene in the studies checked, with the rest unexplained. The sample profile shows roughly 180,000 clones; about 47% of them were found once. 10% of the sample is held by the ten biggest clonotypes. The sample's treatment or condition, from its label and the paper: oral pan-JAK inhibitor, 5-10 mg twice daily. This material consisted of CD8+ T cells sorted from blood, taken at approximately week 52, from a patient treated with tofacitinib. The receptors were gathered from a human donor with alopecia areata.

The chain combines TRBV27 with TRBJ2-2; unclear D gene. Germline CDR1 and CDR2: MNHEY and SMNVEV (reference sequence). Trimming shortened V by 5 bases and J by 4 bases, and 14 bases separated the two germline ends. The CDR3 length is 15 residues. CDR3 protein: CASSAEGSSTGELFF. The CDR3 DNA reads TGTGCCAGCAGTGCTGAAGGGTCGAGCACCGGGGAGCTGTTTTTT.

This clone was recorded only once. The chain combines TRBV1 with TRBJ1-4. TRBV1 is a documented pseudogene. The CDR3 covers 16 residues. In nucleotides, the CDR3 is TGCACCAGCAGCCCCCCGATGCACTGGTGTGGAGAAAAACTGTTTTTT. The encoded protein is CTSSPPMHWCGEKLFF.

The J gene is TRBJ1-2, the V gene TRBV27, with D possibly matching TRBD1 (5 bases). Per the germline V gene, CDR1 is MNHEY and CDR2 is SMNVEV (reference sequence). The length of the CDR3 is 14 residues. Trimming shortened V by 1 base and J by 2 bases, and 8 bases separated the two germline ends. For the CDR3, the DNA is TGTGCCAGCAGTTTATTGGGGGGGAACTATGGCTACACCTTC. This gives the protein CASSLLGGNYGYTF.

The CDR3 here is CAWSLGTRWTGELFF. The CDR3 region has the DNA TGTGCCTGGAGTCTAGGGACTCGATGGACCGGGGAGCTGTTTTTT. The chain couples TRBV30 to TRBJ2-2; a possible D gene is TRBD2 (6 bases). This CDR3 has 15 amino acids. Per the germline V gene, CDR1 is GTSNPN and CDR2 is SVGIG (reference sequence). Trimming took off 2 bases at V and 5 bases at J, with 15 bases between the two ends.

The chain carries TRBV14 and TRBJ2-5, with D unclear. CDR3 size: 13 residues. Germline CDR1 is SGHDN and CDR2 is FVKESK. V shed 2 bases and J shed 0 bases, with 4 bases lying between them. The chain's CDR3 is CASSQFNQETQYF. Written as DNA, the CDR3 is TGTGCCAGCAGCCAATTTAACCAAGAGACCCAGTACTTC.

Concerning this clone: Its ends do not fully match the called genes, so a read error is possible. The DNA of the CDR3 is TGTGCCAGCAGTTACTACCGGGACTACTATGAGCAGTTCTTC. Residues: CASSYYRDYYEQFF. The chain links TRBV6-5 to TRBJ2-1; 7 bases are a match to TRBD2. The germline gives CDR1 MNHEY, CDR2 SVGAGI. This CDR3 region has 14 residues.

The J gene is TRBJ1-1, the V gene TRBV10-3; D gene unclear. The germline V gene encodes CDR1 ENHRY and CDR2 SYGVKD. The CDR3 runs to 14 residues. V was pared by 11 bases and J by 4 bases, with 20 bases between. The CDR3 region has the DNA TGTGCCGCTAAAAGCGGGAATGTCGGCACTGAAGCTTTCTTT. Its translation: CAAKSGNVGTEAFF.

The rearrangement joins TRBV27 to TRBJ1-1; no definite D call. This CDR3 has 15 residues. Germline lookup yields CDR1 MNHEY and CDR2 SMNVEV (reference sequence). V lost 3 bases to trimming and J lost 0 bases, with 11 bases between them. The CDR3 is CASSLSTKMNTEAFF. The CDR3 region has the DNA TGTGCCAGCAGTTTGTCGACAAAGATGAACACTGAAGCTTTCTTT.

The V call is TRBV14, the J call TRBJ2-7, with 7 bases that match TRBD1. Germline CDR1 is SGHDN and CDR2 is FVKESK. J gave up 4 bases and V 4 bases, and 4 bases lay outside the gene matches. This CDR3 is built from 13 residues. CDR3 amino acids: CASSPGTAYEQYF. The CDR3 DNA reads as TGTGCCAGCAGCCCCGGGACAGCTTACGAGCAGTACTTC. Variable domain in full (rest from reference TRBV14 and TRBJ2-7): EAGVTQFPSHSVIEKGQTVTLRCDPISGHDNLYWYRRVMGKEIKFLLHFVKESKQDESGMPNNRFLAERTGGTYSTLKVQPAELEDSGVYFCASSPGTAYEQYFGPGTRLTVT.

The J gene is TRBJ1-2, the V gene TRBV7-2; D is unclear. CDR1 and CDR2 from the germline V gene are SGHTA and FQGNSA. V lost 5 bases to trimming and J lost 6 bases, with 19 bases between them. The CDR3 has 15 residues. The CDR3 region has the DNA TGTGCCAGCAGCCCCCCCGAGGGCTTGATTGATGGCTACACCTTC. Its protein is CASSPPEGLIDGYTF.

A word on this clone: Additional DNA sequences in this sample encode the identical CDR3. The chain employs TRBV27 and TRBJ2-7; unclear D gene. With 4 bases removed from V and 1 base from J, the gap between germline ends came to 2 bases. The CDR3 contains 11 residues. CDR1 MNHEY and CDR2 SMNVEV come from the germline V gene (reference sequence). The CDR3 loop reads CASSSSYEQYF. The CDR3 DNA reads TGTGCCAGCAGTTCTTCCTACGAGCAGTACTTC.

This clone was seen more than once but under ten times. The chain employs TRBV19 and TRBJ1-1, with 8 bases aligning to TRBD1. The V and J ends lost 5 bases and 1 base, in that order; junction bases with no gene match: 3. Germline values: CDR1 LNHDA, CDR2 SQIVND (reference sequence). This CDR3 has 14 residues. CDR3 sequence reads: CASSVDRGNTEAFF. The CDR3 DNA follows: TGTGCCAGTAGTGTCGACAGGGGGAACACTGAAGCTTTCTTT.

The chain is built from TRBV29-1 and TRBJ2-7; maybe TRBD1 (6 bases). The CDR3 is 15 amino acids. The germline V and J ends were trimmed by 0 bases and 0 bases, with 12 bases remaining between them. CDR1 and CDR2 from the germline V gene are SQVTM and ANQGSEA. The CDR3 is CSVEEVQGISYEQYF. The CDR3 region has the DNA TGCAGCGTTGAAGAAGTACAGGGCATCTCCTACGAGCAGTACTTC.

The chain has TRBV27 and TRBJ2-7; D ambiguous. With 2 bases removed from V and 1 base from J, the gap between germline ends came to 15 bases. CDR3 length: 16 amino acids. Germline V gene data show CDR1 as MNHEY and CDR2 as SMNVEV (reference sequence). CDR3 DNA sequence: TGTGCCAGCAGTTTAAAGGTGCCAGGTGGGTCCTACGAGCAGTACTTC. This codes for CASSLKVPGGSYEQYF.

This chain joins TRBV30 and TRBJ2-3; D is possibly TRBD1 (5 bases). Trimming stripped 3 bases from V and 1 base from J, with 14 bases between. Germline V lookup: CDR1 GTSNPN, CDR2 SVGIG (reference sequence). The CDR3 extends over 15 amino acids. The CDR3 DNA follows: TGTGCCTGGAGCCCCAGGGTGCCCCGCACAGATACGCAGTATTTT. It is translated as CAWSPRVPRTDTQYF.

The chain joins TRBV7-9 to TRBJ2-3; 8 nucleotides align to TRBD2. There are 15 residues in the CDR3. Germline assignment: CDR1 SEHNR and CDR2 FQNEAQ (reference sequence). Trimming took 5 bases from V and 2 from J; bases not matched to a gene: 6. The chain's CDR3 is CASSAAGETTDTQYF. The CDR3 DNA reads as TGTGCCAGCAGCGCAGCGGGGGAGACCACAGATACGCAGTATTTT.

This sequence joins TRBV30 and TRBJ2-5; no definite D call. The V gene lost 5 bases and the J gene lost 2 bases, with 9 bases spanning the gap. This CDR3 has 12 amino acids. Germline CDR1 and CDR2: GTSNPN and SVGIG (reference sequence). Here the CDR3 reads CAWGVIQETQYF. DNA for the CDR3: TGTGCCTGGGGGGTAATACAAGAGACCCAGTACTTC.

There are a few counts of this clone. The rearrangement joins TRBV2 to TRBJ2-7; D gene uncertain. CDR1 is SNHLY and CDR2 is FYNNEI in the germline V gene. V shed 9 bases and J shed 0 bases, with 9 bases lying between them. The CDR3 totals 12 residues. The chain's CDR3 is CASLSSSYEQYF. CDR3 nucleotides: TGTGCCAGTTTGTCCTCCTCCTACGAGCAGTACTTC.

The CDR3 DNA reads as TGCAGCGTTGAAACGGGCCTCTACGAGCAGTACTTC. As protein: CSVETGLYEQYF. This sequence joins TRBV29-1 and TRBJ2-7, with D unresolved. Looked up from germline, CDR1 is SQVTM and CDR2 is ANQGSEA. Trimming shortened V by 2 bases and J by 3 bases, and 8 bases separated the two germline ends. The CDR3 consists of 12 residues.

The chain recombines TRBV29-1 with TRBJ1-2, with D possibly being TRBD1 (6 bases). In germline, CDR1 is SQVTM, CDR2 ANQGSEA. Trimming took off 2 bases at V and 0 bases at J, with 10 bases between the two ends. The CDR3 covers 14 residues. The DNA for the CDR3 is TGCAGCGTTGAACAGACAGGCGCTAACTATGGCTACACCTTC. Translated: CSVEQTGANYGYTF.

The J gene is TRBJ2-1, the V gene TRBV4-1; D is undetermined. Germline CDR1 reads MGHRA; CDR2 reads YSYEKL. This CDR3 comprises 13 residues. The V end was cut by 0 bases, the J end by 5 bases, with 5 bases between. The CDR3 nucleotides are TGCGCCAGCAGCCAAGATCCCCACAATGAGCAGTTCTTC. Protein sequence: CASSQDPHNEQFF.

CDR3 sequence reads: CASSYGGRAEKLFF. CDR3 DNA sequence: TGTGCCAGCAGTTACGGAGGCAGGGCAGAAAAACTGTTTTTT. This chain links TRBV6-5 with TRBJ1-4; D perhaps matches TRBD1 (5 bases). The CDR3 contains 14 residues. Deletions cut 2 bases from V and 8 bases from J, with 12 bases between. CDR1 MNHEY and CDR2 SVGAGI come from the germline V gene.

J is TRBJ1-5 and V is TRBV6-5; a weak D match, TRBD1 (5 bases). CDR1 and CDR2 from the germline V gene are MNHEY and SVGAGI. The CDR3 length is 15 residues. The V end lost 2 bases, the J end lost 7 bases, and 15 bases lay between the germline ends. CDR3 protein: CASSYRAGYEQPQHF. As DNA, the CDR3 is TGTGCCAGCAGTTACCGGGCAGGGTATGAGCAGCCCCAGCATTTT.

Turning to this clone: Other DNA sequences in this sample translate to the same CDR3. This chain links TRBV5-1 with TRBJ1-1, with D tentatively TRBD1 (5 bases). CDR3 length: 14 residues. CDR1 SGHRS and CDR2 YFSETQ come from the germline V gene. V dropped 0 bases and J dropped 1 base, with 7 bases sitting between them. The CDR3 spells CASSLAGGNTEAFF. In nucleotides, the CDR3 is TGCGCCAGCAGCTTGGCCGGGGGGAACACTGAAGCTTTCTTT.

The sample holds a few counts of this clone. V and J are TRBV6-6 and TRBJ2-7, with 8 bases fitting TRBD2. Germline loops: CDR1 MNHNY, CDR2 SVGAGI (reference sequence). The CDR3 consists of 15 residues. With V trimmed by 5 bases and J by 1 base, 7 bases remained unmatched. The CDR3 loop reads CASSSIAGLSYEQYF. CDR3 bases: TGTGCCAGCAGTAGCATAGCGGGGCTATCCTACGAGCAGTACTTC.

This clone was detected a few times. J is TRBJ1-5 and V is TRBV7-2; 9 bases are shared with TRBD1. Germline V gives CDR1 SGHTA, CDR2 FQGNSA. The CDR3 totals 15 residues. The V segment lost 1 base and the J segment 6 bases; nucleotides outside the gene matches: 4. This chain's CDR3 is CASSLVTGGGQPQHF. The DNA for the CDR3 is TGTGCCAGCAGCTTAGTGACAGGGGGTGGTCAGCCCCAGCATTTT. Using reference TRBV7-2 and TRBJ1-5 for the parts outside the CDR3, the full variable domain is GAGVSQSPSNKVTEKGKDVELRCDPISGHTALYWYRQSLGQGLEFLIYFQGNSAPDKSGLPSDRFSAERTGGSVSTLTIQRTQQEDSAVYLCASSLVTGGGQPQHFGDGTRLSIL.

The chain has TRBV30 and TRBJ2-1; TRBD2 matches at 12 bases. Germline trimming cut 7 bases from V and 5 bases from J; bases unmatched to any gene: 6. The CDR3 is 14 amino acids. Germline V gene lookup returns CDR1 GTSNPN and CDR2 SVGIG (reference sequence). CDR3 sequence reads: CASSRLAGDNEQFF. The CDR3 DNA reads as TGTGCCTCCTCTAGACTAGCGGGGGACAATGAGCAGTTCTTC.

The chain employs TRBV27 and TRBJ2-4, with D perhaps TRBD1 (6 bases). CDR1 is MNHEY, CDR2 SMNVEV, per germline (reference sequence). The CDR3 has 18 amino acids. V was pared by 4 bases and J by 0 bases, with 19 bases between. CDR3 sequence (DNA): TGTGCCAGCAGTTCCTACAACCAACAGGGATTAGCCAAAAACATTCAGTACTTC. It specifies CASSSYNQQGLAKNIQYF.

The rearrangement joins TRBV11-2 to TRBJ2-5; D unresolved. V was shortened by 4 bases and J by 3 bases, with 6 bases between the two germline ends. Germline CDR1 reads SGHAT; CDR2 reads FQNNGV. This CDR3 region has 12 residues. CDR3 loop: CASSYDEETQYF. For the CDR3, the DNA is TGTGCCAGCAGCTACGATGAAGAGACCCAGTACTTC.

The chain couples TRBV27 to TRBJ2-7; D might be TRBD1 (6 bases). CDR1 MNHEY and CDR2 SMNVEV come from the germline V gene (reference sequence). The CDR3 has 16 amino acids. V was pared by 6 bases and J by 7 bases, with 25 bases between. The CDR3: CASSPSPGTPTREQYF. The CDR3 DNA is TGTGCCAGCAGCCCCAGTCCCGGGACACCAACAAGGGAGCAGTACTTC.

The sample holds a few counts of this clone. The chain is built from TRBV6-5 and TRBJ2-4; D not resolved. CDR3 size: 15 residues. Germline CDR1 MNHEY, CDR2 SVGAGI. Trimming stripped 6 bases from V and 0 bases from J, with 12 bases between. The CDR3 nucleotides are TGTGCCAGCAGCCCCTTTGTGGCAGCCAAAAACATTCAGTACTTC. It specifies CASSPFVAAKNIQYF.

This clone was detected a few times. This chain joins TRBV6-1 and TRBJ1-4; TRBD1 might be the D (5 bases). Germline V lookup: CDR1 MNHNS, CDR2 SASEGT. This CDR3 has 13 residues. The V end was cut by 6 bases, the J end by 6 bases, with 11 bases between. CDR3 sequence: CASSPGAHEKLFF. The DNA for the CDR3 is TGTGCCAGCAGCCCCGGGGCGCATGAAAAACTGTTTTTT.